A selection of T cell receptor beta chains follows, all from one sample in a study of cytomegalovirus exposure and HLA in healthy donors. Sequencing used immunoSEQ multiplex PCR; TCRdb keeps in-frame clones, though not all of them. The sample lists about 97,000 clones; about four fifths were seen once. Material: PBMCs. These receptors came from a man aged 35 to 55 in good health and CMV-seropositive. Both conserved end residues are part of each CDR3. A D gene is named only where the DNA matches it firmly. The size entry is marked missing in some rows and otherwise reads once, few, many or a size class.

V,size,J,D,CDR3,DNA
TRBV6-5,once,TRBJ1-6,TRBD1,CASSYSRGGGSPLHF,TGTGCCAGCAGTTACTCGAGAGGGGGCGGATCACCCCTCCACTTT
TRBV15,NA,TRBJ2-6,NA,CATSSDPGVGANVLTF,TGTGCCACCAGCAGCGATCCGGGGGTCGGGGCCAACGTCCTGACTTTC
TRBV10-3,NA,TRBJ2-7,TRBD2,CAISDTKAGGSYEQYF,TGTGCCATCAGTGATACCAAAGCGGGAGGATCCTACGAGCAGTACTTC
TRBV19,NA,TRBJ2-1,TRBD2,CASSIAREGNEQFF,TGTGCCAGTAGTATTGCCAGGGAGGGCAATGAGCAGTTCTTC
TRBV6-5,NA,TRBJ2-1,TRBD2,CASSYRGASGYNEQFF,TGTGCCAGCAGTTACCGCGGGGCTAGCGGATACAATGAGCAGTTCTTC
TRBV28,NA,TRBJ1-5,TRBD1,CASSLLRGQGLGNQPQHF,TGTGCCAGCAGTTTATTGAGGGGACAGGGGCTTGGCAATCAGCCCCAGCATTTT
TRBV7-2,few,TRBJ2-5,NA,CASSLGAQEETQYF,TGTGCCAGCAGTTTAGGGGCCCAGGAAGAGACCCAGTACTTC
TRBV10-3,few,TRBJ2-1,TRBD1,CAIGSAAQGAHEQFF,TGTGCCATCGGGTCGGCGGCTCAGGGGGCCCATGAGCAGTTCTTC
TRBV6-5,NA,TRBJ1-2,TRBD1,CASTTDRGIPDGYTF,TGTGCCAGCACCACAGACAGGGGAATTCCGGATGGCTACACCTTC
TRBV5-1,NA,TRBJ2-2,TRBD2,CASNPGLAGNTGELFF,TGCGCCAGCAACCCCGGACTAGCGGGGAACACCGGGGAGCTGTTTTTT
TRBV10-3,NA,TRBJ1-2,NA,CAISAGETNYGYTF,TGTGCCATCAGTGCGGGGGAAACTAACTATGGCTACACCTTC
TRBV25-1,NA,TRBJ1-1,NA,CASSPQGPTEAFF,TGTGCCAGCAGTCCCCAGGGGCCCACTGAAGCTTTCTTT
TRBV6-1,NA,TRBJ2-1,TRBD2,CASSALAGHNEQFF,TGTGCCAGCAGTGCGCTAGCGGGCCACAATGAGCAGTTCTTC
TRBV11-3,NA,TRBJ1-2,TRBD1,CASSPRTGEGYTF,TGTGCCAGCAGCCCGCGGACAGGGGAAGGCTACACCTTC
TRBV30,NA,TRBJ2-1,TRBD2,CAWSVGLAGDNEQFF,TGTGCCTGGAGTGTAGGACTAGCGGGGGACAATGAGCAGTTCTTC
TRBV6-1,NA,TRBJ2-7,TRBD2,CASSPRDYSSYEQYF,TGTGCCAGCAGCCCCCGGGACTACTCGTCCTACGAGCAGTACTTC
TRBV9,NA,TRBJ2-5,NA,CASSVGQAGETQYF,TGTGCCAGCAGCGTAGGACAGGCGGGAGAGACCCAGTACTTC
TRBV19,NA,TRBJ2-3,NA,CASSIEQGMLNTQYF,TGTGCCAGTAGTATAGAGCAGGGGATGCTTAATACGCAGTATTTT
TRBV19,NA,TRBJ1-5,TRBD1,CASLPTGGTNQPQHF,TGTGCCAGTCTACCGACAGGGGGCACCAATCAGCCCCAGCATTTT
TRBV30,NA,TRBJ1-5,NA,CAWSVSLENQPQHF,TGTGCCTGGAGTGTATCACTCGAAAATCAGCCCCAGCATTTT
TRBV6-1,NA,TRBJ2-7,TRBD2,CASSVASGGYEQYF,TGTGCCAGCAGTGTGGCTAGCGGGGGCTACGAGCAGTACTTC
TRBV27,NA,TRBJ1-2,NA,CASSLDGRGYGYTF,TGTGCCAGCAGTTTGGATGGAAGGGGGTATGGCTACACCTTC
TRBV7-2,NA,TRBJ2-5,NA,CASSAQAVLETQYF,TGTGCCAGCAGCGCGCAAGCGGTCCTGGAGACCCAGTACTTC
TRBV5-1,NA,TRBJ2-3,NA,CASSKQGGSADTQYF,TGCGCCAGCAGCAAACAGGGTGGGAGCGCAGATACGCAGTATTTT
TRBV10-3,NA,TRBJ1-5,TRBD1,CAISETGGLGQPQHF,TGTGCCATCAGTGAGACAGGGGGACTGGGTCAGCCCCAGCATTTT
TRBV9,NA,TRBJ1-2,TRBD1,CASSVATGGGYGYTF,TGTGCCAGCAGCGTAGCGACAGGGGGGGGCTATGGCTACACCTTC
TRBV28,NA,TRBJ2-7,TRBD1,CASSGQDPAYEQYF,TGTGCCAGCAGTGGACAGGACCCGGCCTACGAGCAGTACTTC
TRBV30,NA,TRBJ1-6,NA,CAWNIAGGNSPLHF,TGTGCCTGGAATATAGCCGGGGGAAATTCACCCCTCCACTTT
TRBV5-1,NA,TRBJ1-1,NA,CASSLAGRTEAFF,TGCGCCAGCAGCTTGGCAGGGAGGACTGAAGCTTTCTTT
TRBV5-1,NA,TRBJ2-7,TRBD2,CASSLPGTTRGEQYF,TGCGCCAGCAGCCTCCCCGGGACTACCCGAGGGGAGCAGTACTTC
TRBV18,once,TRBJ1-6,TRBD1,CASSPGQGASPLHF,TGTGCCAGCTCACCAGGACAGGGGGCTTCACCCCTCCACTTT
TRBV29-1,NA,TRBJ2-3,TRBD2,CSLARGGTDTQYF,TGCAGCCTGGCCCGGGGGGGTACAGATACGCAGTATTTT
TRBV28,NA,TRBJ1-3,NA,CASSLYPFGNTIYF,TGTGCCAGCAGTTTATACCCTTTCGGGAACACCATATATTTT
TRBV11-2,NA,TRBJ2-7,TRBD2,CASSPWGGRRTYEQYF,TGTGCCAGCAGCCCCTGGGGGGGGAGAAGGACCTACGAGCAGTACTTC
TRBV10-1,NA,TRBJ2-5,TRBD2,CASTEGLAGVETQYF,TGCGCCAGCACCGAGGGACTAGCGGGAGTCGAGACCCAGTACTTC
TRBV10-3,NA,TRBJ1-5,TRBD1,CAISDSSGGQHF,TGTGCCATCAGTGACTCGTCAGGGGGCCAGCATTTT
TRBV5-5,NA,TRBJ1-1,NA,CASSDRLNTEAFF,TGTGCCAGCAGCGACAGGTTGAACACTGAAGCTTTCTTT
TRBV10-3,NA,TRBJ2-5,NA,CAISESGLFQETQYF,TGTGCCATCAGTGAGTCGGGACTGTTCCAAGAGACCCAGTACTTC
TRBV2,once,TRBJ2-2,NA,CASSEQQPNTGELFF,TGTGCCAGCAGTGAACAACAGCCGAACACCGGGGAGCTGTTTTTT
TRBV6-1,NA,TRBJ1-5,TRBD1,CASSDRGYRQPQHF,TGTGCCAGCAGCGACAGGGGTTACCGCCAGCCCCAGCATTTT
TRBV7-6,NA,TRBJ2-7,TRBD1,CASSPLGQGASEQYF,TGTGCCAGCAGCCCGCTAGGACAGGGGGCATCCGAGCAGTACTTC
TRBV5-1,NA,TRBJ1-2,TRBD1,CASSLGTGDEYGYTF,TGCGCCAGCAGCTTGGGTACAGGGGACGAGTATGGCTACACCTTC
TRBV11-3,NA,TRBJ1-1,NA,CASSSAGNTEAFF,TGTGCCAGCAGCTCGGCAGGGAACACTGAAGCTTTCTTT
TRBV7-8,NA,TRBJ2-7,NA,CASTLRGGPAYEQYF,TGTGCCAGCACCCTTAGGGGGGGGCCCGCCTACGAGCAGTACTTC
TRBV5-8,NA,TRBJ2-1,TRBD2,CASSLRPGGLSSYNEQFF,TGTGCCAGCAGCTTACGGCCGGGGGGGCTAAGCTCCTACAATGAGCAGTTCTTC
TRBV28,NA,TRBJ1-5,TRBD1,CASRLPEGARQPQHF,TGTGCCAGCAGATTACCCGAGGGGGCCCGGCAGCCCCAGCATTTT
TRBV27,once,TRBJ1-2,NA,CASSPSGTNLYGYTF,TGTGCCAGCAGTCCTTCCGGGACAAACCTCTATGGCTACACCTTC
TRBV4-2,NA,TRBJ1-2,TRBD1,CASSQQYYRGADYGYTF,TGTGCCAGCAGCCAACAATACTACAGGGGGGCGGACTATGGCTACACCTTC
TRBV7-3,NA,TRBJ1-2,NA,CASSQGHPGGGYTF,TGTGCCAGCAGCCAGGGACACCCTGGAGGCGGCTACACCTTC
TRBV30,NA,TRBJ1-1,NA,CAWSDIWRVGTEAFF,TGTGCCTGGAGTGACATTTGGAGGGTGGGCACTGAAGCTTTCTTT
TRBV7-9,NA,TRBJ2-2,TRBD1,CAIRGQGDAGELFF,TGTGCCATCCGAGGGCAGGGGGACGCCGGGGAGCTGTTTTTT
TRBV21-1,NA,TRBJ1-5,NA,CASSKGQVRGSNQPQHF,TGTGCCAGCAGCAAAGGACAGGTGAGGGGTAGCAATCAGCCCCAGCATTTT
TRBV18,NA,TRBJ1-1,NA,CASSAGVSTEAFF,TGTGCCAGCTCCGCGGGGGTTAGCACTGAAGCTTTCTTT
TRBV13,NA,TRBJ1-5,NA,CASSLAGYQPQHF,TGTGCCAGCAGCTTAGCAGGGTATCAGCCCCAGCATTTT
TRBV30,NA,TRBJ1-1,NA,CAWSGWGRGTEAFF,TGTGCCTGGAGTGGGTGGGGCAGGGGCACTGAAGCTTTCTTT